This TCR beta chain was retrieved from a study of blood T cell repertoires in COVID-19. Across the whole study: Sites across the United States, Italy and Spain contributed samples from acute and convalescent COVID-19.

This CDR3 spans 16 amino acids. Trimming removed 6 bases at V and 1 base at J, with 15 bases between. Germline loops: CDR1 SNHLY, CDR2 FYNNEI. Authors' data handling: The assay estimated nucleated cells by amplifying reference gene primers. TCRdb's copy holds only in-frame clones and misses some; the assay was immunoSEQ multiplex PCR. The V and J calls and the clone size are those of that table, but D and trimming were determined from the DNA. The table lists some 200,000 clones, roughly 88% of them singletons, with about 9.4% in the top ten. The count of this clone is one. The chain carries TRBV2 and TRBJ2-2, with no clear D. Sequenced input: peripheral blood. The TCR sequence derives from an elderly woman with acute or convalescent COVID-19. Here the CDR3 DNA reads TGTGCCAGCAGCGTTGACAACATGGGGAACACCGGGGAGCTGTTTTTT. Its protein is CASSVDNMGNTGELFF.